This T cell receptor (beta chain) emerged from a study of OX40 agonist ivuxolimab in advanced cancers. Germline-derived CDR1 and CDR2 are MNHNS and SASEGT. This CDR3 comprises 15 residues. With 1 base clipped from V and 4 bases from J, the junction kept 2 bases outside the gene matches. Data came from immunoSEQ multiplex PCR; TCRdb stores just in-frame clones and leaves some out. The sample yields around 70,000 clones, about 93% seen once. This receptor was identified in an adult with an advanced solid tumor such as melanoma, head and neck, liver or kidney cancer. The sample consisted of CD4+ or CD8+ T cells sorted from blood, taken in a trial of the OX40 agonist ivuxolimab. This chain connects TRBV6-1 to TRBJ2-3; TRBD1 agrees at 10 bases. CDR3 in amino acids: CASSEGQGAADTQYF. The CDR3 DNA sequence: TGTGCCAGCAGTGAAGGACAGGGGGCGGCAGATACGCAGTATTTT.